The following is a T cell receptor beta chain sequence with its context. TCRdb reanalysed the 5' RACE reads using MiXCR and keeps one entry per CDR3 protein. This table holds around 300,000 distinct CDR3 sequences, around a tenth found once. This sample is drawn from a study of CD8 T cells in ankylosing spondylitis. Germline V gene data show CDR1 as SGHNT and CDR2 as YYREEE (reference sequence). This CDR3 is 14 amino acids long. J gave up 5 bases and V 4 bases, and 8 bases lay outside the gene matches. The sequenced sample consisted of blood, either unsorted or a sorted T cell fraction (not recorded which). This clonotype was sampled from a female donor with ankylosing spondylitis or in good health (not recorded which). J is TRBJ1-1 and V is TRBV5-4; 7 bases are a match to TRBD1. The chain's CDR3 is CASSLTGLYTEAFF. The DNA for the CDR3 is TGTGCCAGCAGCCTGACAGGGCTGTATACTGAAGCTTTCTTT.